These 20 T cell receptor beta chains came from one sample sequenced in a study of blood T cells in healthy people across ages. A J-beta primer mix and a sample-barcoded 5' primer were used in a second PCR of about 6 to 12 cycles. TCRdb reprocessed the 5' RACE reads with MiXCR, giving one entry per CDR3 protein. The repertoire has 1.5 million to 2 million distinct CDR3 sequences, 25% to 30% of them found once; the top ten carry about 7.7%. Sequencing input: blood. These receptors were taken from a woman aged 25 to 39 in good health.

This clonotype has a handful of counts. This chain links TRBV12-3 or TRBV12-4 with TRBJ2-5; TRBD2 matches at 7 bases. This CDR3 has 14 amino acids. The junction had 16 bases not matched to a gene; V was cut back by 7 bases and J by 11 bases. CDR3 nucleotides: TGTGCCAGCACCACCAACCAGGGCCGGGGGGAGCAGTACTTC. Translating gives CASTTNQGRGEQYF.

As regards this clonotype: This may be a read error: a much more frequent sequence differs by one nucleotide. Here the CDR3 omits its conserved ending phenylalanine or tryptophan, so a read error is the likely source. This rearrangement joins TRBV29-1 to TRBJ2-3; TRBD2 is a possible D gene (5 bases). CDR3 length: 11 residues. Germline values: CDR1 SQVTM, CDR2 ANQGSEA. Deletions cut 7 bases from V and 6 bases from J, with 11 bases between. Here the CDR3 DNA reads TGCAGCGCTGTTGAGGGCGATACGCAGTATTTG. This codes for CSAVEGDTQYL.

This clonotype was counted between two and nine times. It may be a read error: a sequence one base away is much more abundant. The rearrangement links TRBV29-1 to TRBJ2-1; no clear D. The germline gives CDR1 SQVTM, CDR2 ANQGSEA. The V and J ends lost 5 bases and 2 bases respectively, with 16 bases between them. The CDR3 covers 15 residues. The CDR3 sequence is CSVSIISAAYNEQFF. CDR3 DNA: TGCAGCGTTTCAATTATAAGTGCTGCCTACAATGAGCAGTTCTTC.

In this sample, this clonotype turned up many times. The V gene is TRBV28, the J gene TRBJ2-7; 8 bases are a match to TRBD2. V lost 5 bases, J lost 4 bases, and 10 bases stayed unmatched. CDR1 and CDR2 from the germline V gene are MDHEN and SYDVKM. This CDR3 spans 15 amino acids. The CDR3 spells CASSISLGGRYEQYF. The CDR3 nucleotides read TGTGCCAGCAGTATATCCCTGGGCGGGAGGTACGAGCAGTACTTC. Filled out from reference TRBV28 and TRBJ2-7, the complete variable domain reads DVKVTQSSRYLVKRTGEKVFLECVQDMDHENMFWYRQDPGLGLRLIYFSYDVKMKEKGDIPEGYSVSREKKERFSLILESASTNQTSMYLCASSISLGGRYEQYFGPGTRLTVT.

The V call is TRBV20-1, the J call TRBJ2-5; D is possibly TRBD2 (5 bases). This CDR3 spans 16 amino acids. V dropped 0 bases and J dropped 4 bases, with 18 bases sitting between them. CDR1 and CDR2 (germline): DFQATT, SNEGSKA (reference sequence). The CDR3: CSARDYGLAGGETQYF. The DNA for the CDR3 is TGCAGTGCTAGAGATTACGGGCTAGCCGGTGGAGAGACCCAGTACTTC.

This clonotype was seen a handful of times. V and J are TRBV12-5 and TRBJ2-5; D remains unclear. CDR1 LGHNT and CDR2 FRNRAP come from the germline V gene. The CDR3 has 15 residues. Trimming removed 1 base at V and 1 base at J, with 10 bases between. CDR3 protein: CASGLGTAIQETQYF. The CDR3, as DNA: TGTGCTAGTGGTTTGGGGACCGCGATCCAAGAGACCCAGTACTTC.

The genes are TRBV2 and TRBJ2-6, with D tentatively TRBD2 (5 bases). Looked up from germline, CDR1 is SNHLY and CDR2 is FYNNEI. Trimming removed 6 bases from V and 1 base from J, with 10 bases in between. The CDR3 loop spans 15 amino acids. The CDR3, as DNA: TGTGCCAGCAGGAAGGAGGTGTCTGGGGCCAACGTCCTGACTTTC. Amino acid sequence: CASRKEVSGANVLTF.

The gene calls are TRBV6-1 and TRBJ2-2; D gene uncertain. CDR3 size: 14 residues. In germline, CDR1 is MNHNS, CDR2 SASEGT. Trimming shortened V by 5 bases and J by 4 bases, and 11 bases separated the two germline ends. CDR3 residues: CASSLGAGTGELFF. Here the CDR3 DNA reads TGTGCCAGCAGTCTTGGCGCCGGCACCGGGGAGCTGTTTTTT.

This clonotype was recorded at least ten times. This chain uses TRBV18 with TRBJ2-4, with D possibly called TRBD1 or TRBD2 (5 bases each). V gave up 0 bases and J gave up 7 bases, with 19 bases separating them. The CDR3 is 17 residues long. Germline loops: CDR1 KGHSH, CDR2 LQKENI. CDR3 nucleotide sequence: TGTGCCAGCTCACCACCGACAGCCGGGACCACAAAGAACATTCAGTACTTC. Its translation: CASSPPTAGTTKNIQYF.

This clonotype showed up just a few times. DNA for the CDR3: TGCAGTCTCCTGATGGTCGATACGCAGTATTTT. Translating it yields CSLLMVDTQYF. The chain carries TRBV20-1 and TRBJ2-3; D is undetermined. Trimming took 8 bases from V and 6 from J, leaving 12 bases between them. From germline, CDR1 is DFQATT and CDR2 SNEGSKA (reference sequence). The CDR3 covers 11 residues.

The V gene is TRBV7-2, the J gene TRBJ2-7; no clear D. The end of the DNA aligns better with TRBJ2-5, so the J call may be wrong. The CDR3 is 14 residues long. Germline V gene data show CDR1 as SGHTA and CDR2 as FQGNSA. CDR3 DNA sequence: TGTGCCAGCAGCTTCAGCACCAATAAAGGGACCCAGTACTTC. Its translation: CASSFSTNKGTQYF.

This clonotype was seen ten or more times. The chain uses TRBV4-2 and TRBJ2-5; D is perhaps TRBD2 (6 bases). Germline V lookup: CDR1 LGHNA, CDR2 YNFKEQ. V was shortened by 8 bases and J by 9 bases, with 16 bases between the two germline ends. The CDR3 loop spans 12 amino acids. CDR3 nucleotides: TGTGCCAGCGTCGGGGAGGTAGGGGCCCAGTACTTC. As protein: CASVGEVGAQYF.

The rearrangement links TRBV20-1 to TRBJ2-1; the match to TRBD2 covers 9 bases. V trimming: 6 bases; J trimming: 12 bases; junction bases outside the gene matches: 15. Looked up from germline, CDR1 is DFQATT and CDR2 is SNEGSKA (reference sequence). CDR3 size: 14 residues. CDR3 loop: CSARTLAGYGGQFF. The CDR3 DNA follows: TGCAGTGCAAGAACCCTAGCGGGGTACGGGGGGCAGTTCTTC.

The chain combines TRBV28 with TRBJ1-5; D not resolved. Trimming cost V 5 bases and J 9 bases, with 17 bases left between them. Germline CDR1 MDHEN, CDR2 SYDVKM. The CDR3 extends over 14 amino acids. This chain's CDR3 is CASSPGPSGRPQHF. The CDR3, as DNA: TGTGCCAGCAGTCCCGGGCCCTCCGGACGGCCCCAGCATTTT.

This clonotype has a handful of counts. This rearrangement joins TRBV5-1 to TRBJ1-2; a weak D match, TRBD1 (5 bases). This CDR3 spans 14 amino acids. CDR1 and CDR2 from the germline V gene are SGHRS and YFSETQ. Trimming pared 6 bases from V and 4 bases from J, leaving 16 bases between. The CDR3 DNA sequence: TGCGCCAGCATCGGTGCGGAACAGGCCTATGGCTACACCTTC. Translation: CASIGAEQAYGYTF. The full variable domain, rest sourced from reference TRBV5-1 and TRBJ1-2, is KAGVTQTPRYLIKTRGQQVTLSCSPISGHRSVSWYQQTPGQGLQFLFEYFSETQRNKGNFPGRFSGRQFSNSRSEMNVSTLELGDSALYLCASIGAEQAYGYTFGSGTRLTVV.

The CDR3 sequence: CRLVRDNTEAFF. The CDR3 nucleotides read TGCAGGCTCGTCAGGGATAACACTGAAGCTTTCTTT. V gene TRBV20-1 combines with J gene TRBJ1-1; possible D gene TRBD1, 5 bases. The CDR3 totals 12 residues. Germline CDR1 DFQATT, CDR2 SNEGSKA (reference sequence).

V gene TRBV9 combines with J gene TRBJ2-1, with 7 bases fitting TRBD1. Germline V CDR1 and CDR2: SGDLS, YYNGEE. J was trimmed by 10 bases and V by 4 bases; bases with no gene match: 14. The CDR3 length is 15 residues. The DNA for the CDR3 is TGTGCCAGCAGCACCCCGAGACAGGGAGTTGAGGAGCAGTTCTTC. Translated: CASSTPRQGVEEQFF.

This clonotype occurred many times. V usage is TRBV12-3 or TRBV12-4 and J usage is TRBJ2-5; 7 bases agree with TRBD1. This CDR3 is built from 13 residues. After removal of 6 bases from V and 5 bases from J, the junction contained 6 bases not matched to a gene. The CDR3, as DNA: TGTGCCAGCAGGAAGGGGGCGTTGGAGACCCAGTACTTC. This translates into CASRKGALETQYF.

The chain couples TRBV20-1 to TRBJ1-1, with D uncertain. The germline V and J ends were trimmed by 5 bases and 7 bases, with 17 bases remaining between them. Germline V gives CDR1 DFQATT, CDR2 SNEGSKA (reference sequence). The CDR3 has 13 residues. The CDR3 here is CSASSGEVGEAFF. The CDR3 DNA follows: TGCAGTGCTTCTAGTGGGGAAGTCGGTGAAGCTTTCTTT.

The rearrangement links TRBV12-3 or TRBV12-4 to TRBJ1-2, with TRBD1 as a possible D gene (5 bases). V gave up 8 bases and J gave up 7 bases, with 14 bases separating them. CDR3 size: 12 residues. The CDR3 loop is CASWGREGGYTF. In DNA, the CDR3 is TGTGCCAGCTGGGGGAGGGAGGGTGGCTACACCTTC.